This TCR beta chain was sequenced for a study of technical replicates of blood from several donors. Produced via immunoSEQ multiplex PCR; TCRdb's table is partial and in-frame only. The repertoire holds some 62,000 clones, more than 75% seen once, with about 5.1% in the top ten. The germline V gene has CDR1 SNHLY and CDR2 FYNNEI. This CDR3 has 13 residues. V gave up 3 bases and J gave up 7 bases; unmatched junction bases: 2. The TCR originated in a human donor in good health. Some clones in this sample may be carry-over from other donors' samples. The sample was PBMCs. This chain connects TRBV2 to TRBJ2-1, with 8 nucleotides matching TRBD2. The CDR3 DNA is TGTGCCAGCAGTGACGGACTAGCTAATGAGCAGTTCTTC. As protein: CASSDGLANEQFF.